This is a list of T cell receptor beta chains from one sample in a study of cytomegalovirus exposure and HLA in healthy donors. Here immunoSEQ multiplex PCR was the method, and the copy in TCRdb shows in-frame clones only, minus some. Of 98,000 or so clones in the sample, approximately 85% were seen once. The source material was PBMCs. These receptors originate from a woman younger than 35 in good health and CMV-seronegative. The CDR3 runs from the conserved cysteine through the conserved F or W. The D gene is left open where the match is weak. The size entry is marked missing in some rows and otherwise reads once, few, many or a size class.

TRBV6-4	few	TRBJ1-5	NA	CATGSNQPQHF	TGTGCAACCGGTAGCAATCAGCCCCAGCATTTT
TRBV5-4	NA	TRBJ2-5	NA	CASSLAPRTDQETQYF	TGTGCCAGCAGCTTGGCCCCAAGGACAGATCAAGAGACCCAGTACTTC
TRBV25-1	few	TRBJ2-7	TRBD1	CASSNAESTGVYEQYF	TGTGCCAGCAGTAACGCGGAGTCAACAGGGGTCTACGAGCAGTACTTC
TRBV2	NA	TRBJ1-2	NA	CASSRDTEYGYTF	TGTGCCAGCAGTCGCGACACGGAATATGGCTACACCTTC
TRBV27	few	TRBJ1-2	NA	CASSLSETGYGLYTF	TGTGCCAGCAGTTTATCGGAGACAGGTTACGGCCTCTACACCTTC
TRBV9	few	TRBJ2-1	NA	CASSVDSSYNEQFF	TGTGCCAGCAGCGTAGACAGCTCCTACAATGAGCAGTTCTTC
TRBV27	NA	TRBJ2-2	NA	CASSFSRTGELFF	TGTGCCAGCAGTTTCTCCCGCACCGGGGAGCTGTTTTTT
TRBV27	once	TRBJ1-6	TRBD1	CASSLRQGAGPLHF	TGTGCCAGCAGTTTACGACAGGGGGCCGGACCCCTCCACTTT
TRBV6-1	NA	TRBJ2-1	TRBD2	CASSEFSGGYNEQFF	TGTGCCAGCAGTGAATTTAGCGGGGGCTACAATGAGCAGTTCTTC
TRBV7-6	NA	TRBJ2-2	TRBD2	CASSLGGLAGAGELFF	TGTGCCAGCAGCTTAGGGGGACTAGCGGGGGCCGGGGAGCTGTTTTTT
TRBV11-2	NA	TRBJ2-2	NA	CASQGAAGELFF	TGTGCCAGCCAAGGGGCAGCTGGGGAGCTGTTTTTT
TRBV29-1	NA	TRBJ2-5	TRBD1	CSAQDRGPETQYF	TGCAGCGCTCAGGACAGGGGGCCTGAGACCCAGTACTTC
TRBV6-4	few	TRBJ2-3	TRBD2	CASSDGTSGTDTQYF	TGTGCCAGCAGTGACGGGACTAGCGGCACAGATACGCAGTATTTT
TRBV6-1	once	TRBJ2-5	TRBD2	CASSDKAGGQETQYF	TGTGCCAGCAGTGATAAGGCGGGGGGCCAAGAGACCCAGTACTTC
TRBV9	NA	TRBJ1-1	NA	CASSGGHFDFNTEAFF	TGTGCCAGCAGCGGGGGACACTTCGACTTTAACACTGAAGCTTTCTTT
TRBV5-6	NA	TRBJ1-2	NA	CASSRDQGSRGYTF	TGTGCCAGCAGCCGGGACCAGGGGAGTAGGGGCTACACCTTC
TRBV27	many	TRBJ2-7	TRBD1	CASQGAHEQYF	TGTGCCAGCCAGGGGGCCCACGAGCAGTACTTC
TRBV5-1	once	TRBJ2-4	TRBD1	CASSSTGAQNIQYF	TGCGCCAGCAGCTCTACAGGGGCCCAAAACATTCAGTACTTC
TRBV6-1	NA	TRBJ1-6	TRBD1	CASSGATGLLTPLHF	TGTGCCAGCAGCGGTGCGACAGGGCTTTTGACACCCCTCCACTTT
TRBV5-1	NA	TRBJ2-3	NA	CASSLVGEDTQYF	TGCGCCAGCAGCTTGGTTGGGGAGGATACGCAGTATTTT
TRBV19	NA	TRBJ2-3	TRBD2	CASSIRPTSGGADTQYF	TGTGCCAGTAGTATTCGCCCGACTAGCGGGGGGGCAGATACGCAGTATTTT
TRBV7-9	NA	TRBJ1-5	TRBD1	CASSHRGANQPQHF	TGTGCCAGCAGCCACAGGGGAGCCAATCAGCCCCAGCATTTT
TRBV27	NA	TRBJ1-2	NA	CASSFNGPNYGYTF	TGTGCCAGCAGTTTTAATGGGCCCAACTATGGCTACACCTTC
TRBV27	NA	TRBJ1-2	NA	CASSPQGANYGYTF	TGTGCCAGCAGCCCACAGGGAGCTAACTATGGCTACACCTTC
TRBV2	NA	TRBJ2-7	NA	CASSVSGDEQYF	TGTGCCAGCAGTGTATCAGGGGACGAGCAGTACTTC
TRBV7-9	NA	TRBJ2-2	NA	CASSLTDTGELFF	TGTGCCAGCAGCTTGACAGACACCGGGGAGCTGTTTTTT
TRBV2	NA	TRBJ1-1	NA	CASSEESPEAFF	TGTGCCAGCAGTGAAGAGAGTCCTGAAGCTTTCTTT
TRBV6-5	NA	TRBJ1-2	TRBD1	CATRDSGGSGYTF	TGTGCCACCCGGGACAGTGGAGGGAGTGGCTACACCTTC
TRBV9	NA	TRBJ2-3	TRBD1	CASSDRGDTQYF	TGTGCCAGCAGCGACAGGGGAGATACGCAGTATTTT
TRBV1	NA	TRBJ2-5	NA	CTSSLCILERGTYQETQYF	TGCACCAGCAGCTTGTGTATCCTTGAGCGGGGGACCTACCAAGAGACCCAGTACTTC
TRBV4-1	NA	TRBJ1-5	NA	CASSQTGQGNQPQHF	TGCGCCAGCAGCCAAACAGGGCAGGGCAATCAGCCCCAGCATTTT
TRBV25-1	NA	TRBJ2-1	NA	CASSEAGEGRYNEQFF	TGTGCCAGCAGTGAAGCAGGGGAAGGGCGATACAATGAGCAGTTCTTC
TRBV2	few	TRBJ2-7	NA	CASSSGQLYEQYF	TGTGCCAGCAGTTCAGGACAGCTCTACGAGCAGTACTTC
TRBV19	NA	TRBJ1-5	TRBD1	CASSLLPGQGFQPQHF	TGTGCCAGTAGCCTTCTGCCGGGACAGGGTTTTCAGCCCCAGCATTTT
TRBV10-3	NA	TRBJ2-3	TRBD2	CAIGLAGGQDTQYF	TGTGCCATCGGACTAGCGGGGGGCCAAGATACGCAGTATTTT
TRBV5-1	once	TRBJ2-3	TRBD2	CASSLQRGSSDTQYF	TGCGCCAGCAGCTTACAGCGGGGGAGCTCAGATACGCAGTATTTT
TRBV6-4	NA	TRBJ1-1	TRBD1	CASSEGTGETDEAFF	TGTGCCAGCAGTGAAGGGACAGGGGAGACAGATGAAGCTTTCTTT